What follows are 22 T cell receptor beta chains derived from one specimen sequenced in a study of blood T cell repertoires in COVID-19 (dated by TCRdb to 2018 to 2021). The library relied on the immunoSEQ multiplex PCR assay. As stored in TCRdb, this immuneACCESS dataset retains in-frame rearrangements with V and J assigned. A fraction of the clones does not appear; measured against another copy, unresolved V genes explain less than half of the discrepancy, and the remainder lacks a known reason. This sample comprises approximately 57,000 clones, around 80% of them detected only once. The biggest ten clones account for 8.2% of the sample. Sequencing input: peripheral blood. Receptor source: a woman of 80 years or more with acute or convalescent COVID-19.

CDR3 residues: CASSVGGGGNQPQHF. The CDR3 nucleotides are TGTGCCAGCAGCGTAGGGGGGGGCGGGAATCAGCCCCAGCATTTT. The genes are TRBV9 and TRBJ1-5; tentatively, D is TRBD1 (6 bases). V lost 0 bases, J lost 4 bases, and 11 bases lay in between. Per germline, CDR1 SGDLS and CDR2 YYNGEE. The CDR3 has 15 amino acids.

The chain combines TRBV2 with TRBJ2-7; D perhaps matches TRBD1 (6 bases). The V gene's germline CDR1 is SNHLY and CDR2 FYNNEI. V was trimmed by 9 bases and J by 5 bases, leaving 8 bases between them. The CDR3 contains 10 residues. The CDR3 sequence: CASHRDEQYF. DNA for the CDR3: TGTGCCAGTCACAGGGACGAGCAGTACTTC.

The gene calls are TRBV28 and TRBJ1-4; D uncertain. This CDR3 is 14 amino acids long. The V gene's germline CDR1 is MDHEN and CDR2 SYDVKM. V was cut by 4 bases and J by 3 bases, with 9 bases left in between. This CDR3 is CASSSVEPNEKLFF. In nucleotides, the CDR3 is TGTGCCAGCAGTTCCGTTGAGCCTAATGAAAAACTGTTTTTT.

V is TRBV5-4 and J is TRBJ2-3; 8 nucleotides line up with TRBD2. This CDR3 region has 15 residues. The J segment lost 5 bases and the V segment lost 4 bases, leaving 9 bases of the junction unmatched. Germline V gives CDR1 SGHNT, CDR2 YYREEE (reference sequence). The CDR3 protein is CASSLQWRGEDTQYF. DNA of the CDR3: TGTGCCAGCAGCCTACAATGGCGGGGGGAAGATACGCAGTATTTT.

This chain links TRBV3-1 (or the pseudogene TRBV3-2) with TRBJ2-2; 14 bases match TRBD2. The germline CDR1 and CDR2 sequences are LGHDT and YNNKEL (reference sequence). With V trimmed by 1 base and J by 1 base, 2 bases remained unmatched. The CDR3 contains 18 residues. The CDR3: CASSQGLAGGLNTGELFF. DNA for the CDR3: TGTGCCAGCAGCCAAGGACTAGCGGGGGGGTTGAACACCGGGGAGCTGTTTTTT.

V usage is TRBV5-1 and J usage is TRBJ2-2, with D maybe TRBD1 (6 bases). Germline V gene lookup returns CDR1 SGHRS and CDR2 YFSETQ. This CDR3 is built from 16 residues. V was shortened by 2 bases and J by 2 bases, with 13 bases between the two germline ends. CDR3 bases: TGCGCCAGCAGCTTAAGGACAGCCTCTAACACCGGGGAGCTGTTTTTT. This translates into CASSLRTASNTGELFF.

The CDR3 coding sequence is TGTGCCAGCAGCCAAGTGCAGGGGCCCAACTATGGCTACACCTTC. This sequence encodes CASSQVQGPNYGYTF. The genes are TRBV4-2 and TRBJ1-2; possibly TRBD1 for D (6 bases). Germline V CDR1 and CDR2: LGHNA, YNFKEQ. The CDR3 loop spans 15 amino acids. V was trimmed by 1 base and J by 2 bases, leaving 11 bases between them.

V usage is TRBV3-1 (or the pseudogene TRBV3-2) and J usage is TRBJ1-6; D is possibly TRBD1 (6 bases). The CDR3 is 16 residues long. Germline V gene sequence: CDR1 LGHDT, CDR2 YNNKEL (reference sequence). The V end lost 3 bases, the J end lost 5 bases, and 14 bases lay between the germline ends. CDR3: CASSQMLGQNNSPLHF. CDR3 nucleotide sequence: TGTGCCAGCAGCCAGATGCTCGGACAGAATAATTCACCCCTCCACTTT.

The V gene is TRBV6-5, the J gene TRBJ2-1, with D hard to call. The CDR3 length is 15 residues. V shed 8 bases and J shed 3 bases, with 17 bases lying between them. Germline V lookup: CDR1 MNHEY, CDR2 SVGAGI. The CDR3 sequence is CASRLTYTLYNEQFF. The CDR3 DNA sequence: TGTGCCAGCCGCCTGACTTACACACTCTACAATGAGCAGTTCTTC.

This clone was seen a few times. The rearrangement joins TRBV11-3 to TRBJ2-2; D uncertain. Per the germline V gene, CDR1 is SGHNT and CDR2 is YENEEA. The V end was cut by 4 bases, the J end by 6 bases, with 27 bases between. CDR3 length: 19 residues. The CDR3 here is CASSSPTVGARSFPGELFF. The CDR3 DNA reads as TGTGCCAGCAGCTCCCCGACCGTTGGAGCGAGAAGTTTCCCCGGGGAGCTGTTTTTT.

V gene TRBV23-1 combines with J gene TRBJ2-3; 8 bases map to TRBD2. TRBV23-1 is designated an ORF whose function remains uncertain. After removal of 0 bases from V and 2 bases from J, the junction contained 22 bases not matched to a gene. This CDR3 spans 22 amino acids. CDR3 nucleotides: TGCGCCAGCAGTCAATCATCGCTGCGAGCGGGGGTAAAGGAACCCGACACAGATACGCAGTATTTT. This encodes CASSQSSLRAGVKEPDTDTQYF.

This clone was detected only a few times. The chain is built from TRBV5-1 and TRBJ1-2; 8 bases align to TRBD1. Per germline, CDR1 SGHRS and CDR2 YFSETQ. The CDR3 is 13 residues long. J gave up 8 bases and V 3 bases, and 6 bases lay outside the gene matches. The CDR3 here is CASSWDRKGGYTF. The CDR3 DNA follows: TGCGCCAGCAGCTGGGACAGGAAGGGGGGCTACACCTTC.

This rearrangement joins TRBV9 to TRBJ2-7; possible D gene TRBD2, 6 bases. Deletions cut 0 bases from V and 4 bases from J, with 11 bases between. CDR1 is SGDLS, CDR2 YYNGEE, per germline. The CDR3 loop spans 14 amino acids. CDR3 in DNA: TGTGCCAGCAGCGTAGGGAGCGGGCTATACGAGCAGTACTTC. This sequence encodes CASSVGSGLYEQYF.

This chain uses TRBV2 with TRBJ2-3, with D perhaps matching TRBD2 (5 bases). In germline, CDR1 is SNHLY, CDR2 FYNNEI. V was pared by 4 bases and J by 5 bases, with 16 bases between. The CDR3 extends over 15 amino acids. The CDR3 is CASSVVGVGRDTQYF. Written as DNA, the CDR3 is TGTGCCAGCAGTGTTGTGGGAGTTGGAAGAGATACGCAGTATTTT.

This clone was detected only once. The V call is TRBV2, the J call TRBJ2-5; TRBD2 aligns across 8 bases. J gave up 3 bases and V 3 bases, and 6 bases lay outside the gene matches. Germline-derived CDR1 and CDR2 are SNHLY and FYNNEI. The CDR3 sequence is 15 residues long. The CDR3 spells CASSDEREPEETQYF. As DNA, the CDR3 is TGTGCCAGCAGTGACGAGCGGGAGCCTGAAGAGACCCAGTACTTC.

The chain joins TRBV19 to TRBJ2-1, with 9 bases that match TRBD2. The CDR3 consists of 19 residues. V shed 5 bases, J shed 3 bases, and the junction held 17 bases outside the gene matches. The germline V gene encodes CDR1 LNHDA and CDR2 SQIVND (reference sequence). The CDR3 sequence is CASSSKQVTSGLGYNEQFF. As DNA, the CDR3 is TGTGCCAGTAGTTCAAAACAGGTGACTAGCGGATTGGGCTACAATGAGCAGTTCTTC.

The rearrangement links TRBV18 to TRBJ1-1; weak D call: TRBD1 (6 bases). V was pared by 2 bases and J by 6 bases, with 28 bases between. The germline V gene has CDR1 KGHSH and CDR2 LQKENI. The length of the CDR3 is 19 residues. For the CDR3, the DNA is TGTGCCAGCTCACCAAAATCCTCGGACAGATTCAACCCCTCCTCTGAAGCTTTCTTT. This gives the protein CASSPKSSDRFNPSSEAFF.

The V call is TRBV5-5, the J call TRBJ2-6, with no clear D. The CDR3 consists of 15 residues. Trimming shortened V by 4 bases and J by 0 bases, and 8 bases separated the two germline ends. Germline V lookup: CDR1 SGHKS, CDR2 YYEKEE (reference sequence). CDR3 sequence: CASSPYNSGANVLTF. For the CDR3, the DNA is TGTGCCAGCAGCCCGTACAACTCTGGGGCCAACGTCCTGACTTTC. Variable domain in full (rest from reference TRBV5-5 and TRBJ2-6): DAGVTQSPTHLIKTRGQQVTLRCSPISGHKSVSWYQQVLGQGPQFIFQYYEKEERGRGNFPDRFSARQFPNYSSELNVNALLLGDSALYLCASSPYNSGANVLTFGAGSRLTVL.

This sequence joins TRBV2 and TRBJ1-1; tentatively, D is TRBD1 (6 bases). The CDR3 consists of 12 residues. Germline lookup yields CDR1 SNHLY and CDR2 FYNNEI. The V and J ends lost 6 bases and 1 base respectively, with 6 bases between them. CDR3 amino acids: CASRGQNTEAFF. The CDR3 coding sequence is TGTGCCAGCAGGGGACAGAACACTGAAGCTTTCTTT.

J is TRBJ2-1 and V is TRBV7-7, with 10 bases aligning to TRBD2. The CDR3 has 16 amino acids. The V gene's germline CDR1 is SSHAT and CDR2 FNYEAQ (reference sequence). J was trimmed by 10 bases and V by 6 bases; bases with no gene match: 15. The chain's CDR3 is CASSLQGLAGVEEQFF. The CDR3 coding sequence is TGTGCCAGCAGTCTACAGGGGCTAGCGGGAGTTGAGGAGCAGTTCTTC.

The gene calls are TRBV6-2 or TRBV6-3 and TRBJ1-6; D is possibly TRBD1 (6 bases). The V and J ends lost 0 bases and 4 bases respectively, with 13 bases between them. The CDR3 is 17 amino acids. Per the germline V gene, CDR1 is MNHEY and CDR2 is SVGEGT. The CDR3 protein is CASSYSNLQGYNSPLHF. Here the CDR3 DNA reads TGTGCCAGCAGTTACTCGAACTTACAGGGATATAATTCACCCCTCCACTTT.

This sequence joins TRBV3-1 (or the pseudogene TRBV3-2) and TRBJ2-4; D is perhaps TRBD1 (6 bases). The CDR3 spans 14 residues. The V and J ends lost 4 bases and 16 bases respectively, with 23 bases between them. Per germline, CDR1 LGHDT and CDR2 YNNKEL (reference sequence). CDR3 nucleotide sequence: TGTGCCAGCAGCCGCACCAAGGACAGCGGCCGCGGATACTTC. It is translated as CASSRTKDSGRGYF.